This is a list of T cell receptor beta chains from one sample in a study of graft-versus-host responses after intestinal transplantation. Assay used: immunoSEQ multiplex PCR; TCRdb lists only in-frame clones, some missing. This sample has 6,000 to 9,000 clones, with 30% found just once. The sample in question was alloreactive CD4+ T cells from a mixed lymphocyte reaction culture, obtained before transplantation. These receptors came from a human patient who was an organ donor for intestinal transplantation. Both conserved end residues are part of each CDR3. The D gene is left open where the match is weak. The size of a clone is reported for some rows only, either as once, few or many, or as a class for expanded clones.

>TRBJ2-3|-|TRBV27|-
TGTGCCAGCAGTTTATTAGACACAGATACGCAGTATTTT
CASSLLDTDTQYF
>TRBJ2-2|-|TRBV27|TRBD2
TGTGCCAGCAGTTTAAACGGGAGGGGGGAGCTGTTTTTT
CASSLNGRGELFF
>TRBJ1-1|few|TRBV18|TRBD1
TGTGCCAGCTCACCGACCCCCGACAGGGCCGTGGGAGCTTTCTTT
CASSPTPDRAVGAFF
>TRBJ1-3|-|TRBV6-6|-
TGTGCCAGCAGCTCACACGCAGGGGGAAACACCATATATTTT
CASSSHAGGNTIYF
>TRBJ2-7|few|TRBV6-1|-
TGTGCCAGCAGGAGGGGGGGAAGCTCCTACGAGCAGTACTTC
CASRRGGSSYEQYF
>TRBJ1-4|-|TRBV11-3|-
TGTGCCAGCAGACCCCCCGGCGCCGGCGCGGCTAATGAAAAACTGTTTTTT
CASRPPGAGAANEKLFF
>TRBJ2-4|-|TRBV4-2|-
TGTGCCAGCAGCCAAGGTCGCGCCGGGGGAAACATTCAGTACTTC
CASSQGRAGGNIQYF
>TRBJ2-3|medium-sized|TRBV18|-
TGTGCCAGCTCACCAGCTATCAGGTTCACAGATACGCAGTATTTT
CASSPAIRFTDTQYF
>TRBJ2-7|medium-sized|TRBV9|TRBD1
TGTGCCAGCAGCGTGTCTCCGGGACAGGGCGCCTACGAGCAGTACTTC
CASSVSPGQGAYEQYF
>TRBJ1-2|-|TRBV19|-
TGTGCCAGTAAAACAGCGGCAGCCAACCTAGCTAACTATGGCTACACCTTC
CASKTAAANLANYGYTF
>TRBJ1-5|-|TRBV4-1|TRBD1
TGCGCCAGCAGCCATGGCCCGGACAGGGAGTTTCAGCCCCAGCATTTT
CASSHGPDREFQPQHF
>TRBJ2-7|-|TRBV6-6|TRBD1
TGTGCCAGCAGCCGGACAGGGGGCACCTACGAGCAGTACTTC
CASSRTGGTYEQYF
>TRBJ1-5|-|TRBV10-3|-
TGTGCCACCAACAGGGAATATCTCCAGCCCCAGCATTTT
CATNREYLQPQHF
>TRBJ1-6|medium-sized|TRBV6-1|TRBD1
TGTGCCAGCAGTGAACCTCGGACAGGGAGGCATTCACCCCTCCACTTT
CASSEPRTGRHSPLHF
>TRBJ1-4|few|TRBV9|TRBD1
TGTGCCAGCAGCGCTAGACAGGGCCTATATGAAAAACTGTTTTTT
CASSARQGLYEKLFF
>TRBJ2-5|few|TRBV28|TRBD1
TGTGCCAGCGGTCGGACAGGGCCGGGCCTGGAGACCCAGTACTTC
CASGRTGPGLETQYF
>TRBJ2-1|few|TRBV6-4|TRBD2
TGTGCCAGCAGTGACGGGCTAGCGGGAGTAGGTGAGCAGTTCTTC
CASSDGLAGVGEQFF
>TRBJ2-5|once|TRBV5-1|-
TGCGCCAGCAGCCGGACTTACGGAGAGACCCAGTACTTC
CASSRTYGETQYF
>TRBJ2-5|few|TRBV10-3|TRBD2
TGTGCCATCGCGACTAGCGGACGGGAGACCCAGTACTTC
CAIATSGRETQYF
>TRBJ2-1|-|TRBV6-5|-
TGTGCCAGCGGGAACAGGGTCGAGGTCAGTTTCTTC
CASGNRVEVSFF
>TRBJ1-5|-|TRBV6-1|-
TGTGCCAGCAGTGAAACCAGGGGAGAGAATCAGCCCCAGCATTTT
CASSETRGENQPQHF
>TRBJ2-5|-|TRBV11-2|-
TGTGCCAGCAGCTTAGGGGCTGGAAAGACCCAGTACTTC
CASSLGAGKTQYF
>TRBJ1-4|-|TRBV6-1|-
TGTGCCAGCAGTGAAGGGGGCTTTCTTAATGAAAAACTGTTTTTT
CASSEGGFLNEKLFF
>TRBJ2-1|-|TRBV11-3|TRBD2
TGTGCCAGCACTCTCGGGGGGAGAAGATGGAATGAGCAGTTCTTC
CASTLGGRRWNEQFF
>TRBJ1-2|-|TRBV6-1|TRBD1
TGTGCCAGCAGTCCTTTTAGGACAGGGGGCTACACCTTC
CASSPFRTGGYTF
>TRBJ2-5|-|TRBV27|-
TGTGCCAGCAGTTTATCTTGGGGACTCCTTGAGACCCAGTACTTC
CASSLSWGLLETQYF
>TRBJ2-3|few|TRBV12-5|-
TGTGCTAGTGGTTCGGGGAATGCGGATACGCAGTATTTT
CASGSGNADTQYF